This is a list of T cell receptor beta chains from one sample in a study of shared clonotypes between healthy human individuals. The method was immunoSEQ multiplex PCR; TCRdb's version includes in-frame clones alone and lacks a portion of them. The sample shows more than 2,000,000 clones, just over 90% of them seen only once. Sequences were obtained from naive CD4+ T cells from PBMCs. Receptor source: a man aged 18 to 30 in good health. Some clones in this sample may be carry-over from other donors' samples. The CDR3 runs from the conserved cysteine through the conserved F or W. The order of the fields is CDR3 DNA, CDR3 protein, CDR3 length, D gene, V gene, J gene, clone size. The D gene is left open where the match is weak. Clone size, where shown, is once, few, many, or a class for clones that have expanded.

TGTGCCAGCAGCGTAGGAGCGGGAGCGGTCGAGCAGTACTTC	CASSVGAGAVEQYF	14	TRBD2	TRBV9	TRBJ2-7	.
TGCGCCAGCAGCCGAACTCCCGGGGGGGACAATCAGCCCCAGCATTTT	CASSRTPGGDNQPQHF	16	.	TRBV5-1	TRBJ1-5	.
TGTGCCAGTAGGTCCAGGGGGCGGGTCACTGAAGCTTTCTTT	CASRSRGRVTEAFF	14	TRBD1	TRBV19	TRBJ1-1	.
TGTGCCAGCAGCTTAGCCGACAGGCGCCCCTACAATGAGCAGTTCTTC	CASSLADRRPYNEQFF	16	.	TRBV7-8	TRBJ2-1	.
TGCGCCAGCAGCTCAGGACAGGAGAGAGCCTCTGGAAACACCATATATTTT	CASSSGQERASGNTIYF	17	TRBD1	TRBV5-1	TRBJ1-3	.
TGTGCCAGCAGGATCACTAGCATTCAAGAGACCCAGTACTTC	CASRITSIQETQYF	14	.	TRBV28	TRBJ2-5	.
TGTGCTAGTGGTCCGGGACTAGACACAGATACGCAGTATTTT	CASGPGLDTDTQYF	14	TRBD2	TRBV12-5	TRBJ2-3	.
TGCGCCAGCAGCTTGGGATCCCAGGCCAATGAGCAGTTCTTC	CASSLGSQANEQFF	14	.	TRBV5-1	TRBJ2-1	.
TGTGCCAGCAGCTTGGGGCCTACAGATACGCAGTATTTT	CASSLGPTDTQYF	13	.	TRBV7-2	TRBJ2-3	.
TGTGCCAGTAGTGAAATGGTGGCTAGCGGGAGTTCACAGTATTTT	CASSEMVASGSSQYF	15	TRBD2	TRBV19	TRBJ2-3	.
TGTGCCAGCAGCTTAGGTCGGCAGGGGGAAAAACTGTTTTTT	CASSLGRQGEKLFF	14	.	TRBV11-1	TRBJ1-4	.
TGTGCCAGCAGCCTCACCGGGACAGGGATCTCTGGAAACACCATATATTTT	CASSLTGTGISGNTIYF	17	TRBD1	TRBV9	TRBJ1-3	.
TGTGCCAGCAGTTACCCAGGGGACACCCACACAGATACGCAGTATTTT	CASSYPGDTHTDTQYF	16	.	TRBV6-6	TRBJ2-3	.
TGTGCCAGCAGCCGACGGACTGAGAACAATGAGCAGTTCTTC	CASSRRTENNEQFF	14	.	TRBV7-9	TRBJ2-1	.
TGTGCCAGCAGCTTGTACAGGGGGACTGAAGCTTTCTTT	CASSLYRGTEAFF	13	TRBD1	TRBV7-3	TRBJ1-1	.
TGCGCCAGCAGCTTAGGGACACAAACACGATCCGAGCAGTACTTC	CASSLGTQTRSEQYF	15	.	TRBV5-1	TRBJ2-7	.
TGTGCCAGCAGTCAGAGAGGACAGGGGGCGAGGGAGACCCAGTACTTC	CASSQRGQGARETQYF	16	TRBD1	TRBV27	TRBJ2-5	.
TGTGCCAGCAGCTTGGACCCAGCCTACGAGCAGTACTTC	CASSLDPAYEQYF	13	.	TRBV11-2	TRBJ2-7	once
TGTGCCATCAGTGAGACCGGACGTCTCGGCCTTGGGAATAACTATGGCTACACCTTC	CAISETGRLGLGNNYGYTF	19	.	TRBV10-3	TRBJ1-2	.
TGTGCCAGCAGCTTAACCGGAGCGGGAGCGGGATCCTACGAGCAGTACTTC	CASSLTGAGAGSYEQYF	17	TRBD2	TRBV7-3	TRBJ2-7	.
TGTGCCAGCAGCAGATTGGGACAGGGCTCCTACGAGCAGTACTTC	CASSRLGQGSYEQYF	15	TRBD1	TRBV7-2	TRBJ2-7	once
TGTGCCAGTAGTCTCCCCTCCGTCAACCGGGCCCCTAGACAAAGAAATGAGCAGTTCTTC	CASSLPSVNRAPRQRNEQFF	20	.	TRBV19	TRBJ2-1	.
TGTGCCAGCAGTTATGGGACAGGGGCTAGGGGAACTGAAGCTTTCTTT	CASSYGTGARGTEAFF	16	TRBD1	TRBV6-6	TRBJ1-1	.
TGTGCCATCAGTGAGTCGACGGCCTACACAGATACGCAGTATTTT	CAISESTAYTDTQYF	15	.	TRBV10-3	TRBJ2-3	.
TGTGCCAGCAGAAGCCCAGGAAAGTTTAACGGGGAGCTGTTTTTT	CASRSPGKFNGELFF	15	.	TRBV6-5	TRBJ2-2	.
TGTGCCACCAGCGCCTGGGGGTCGGGTGGTAACGAGCAGTACTTC	CATSAWGSGGNEQYF	15	.	TRBV15	TRBJ2-7	.
TGTGCCAGCTCAGCGGACAAAACAACTAATGAAAAACTGTTTTTT	CASSADKTTNEKLFF	15	.	TRBV18	TRBJ1-4	.
TGTGCCAGCAGCACCACGGACTCTGGAAACACCATATATTTT	CASSTTDSGNTIYF	14	.	TRBV28	TRBJ1-3	.
TGTGCCAGCCGCGGGACAGGGGACGGCACCGGGGAGCTGTTTTTT	CASRGTGDGTGELFF	15	TRBD1	TRBV25-1	TRBJ2-2	.
TGTGCCAGCAGTGTAGGGGCTAACACCGGGGAGCTGTTTTTT	CASSVGANTGELFF	14	.	TRBV25-1	TRBJ2-2	.
TGTGCCAGCTCACCGATGATGTCCGGGGAGCTGTTTTTT	CASSPMMSGELFF	13	.	TRBV18	TRBJ2-2	.
TGTGCCAGCAGCTTAGCGGACTTTGTCGGCCTCAATGAGCAGTTCTTC	CASSLADFVGLNEQFF	16	.	TRBV7-8	TRBJ2-1	.
TGTGCCAGCAGTAGCCAAGAGACCCAGTACTTC	CASSSQETQYF	11	.	TRBV2	TRBJ2-5	.
TGTGCCAGCAGTTTATTGATCCGAGCAGGGGCCAACGTCCTGACTTTC	CASSLLIRAGANVLTF	16	.	TRBV28	TRBJ2-6	.
TGTGCCAGCAGTCCAGATTTGGGCGGGACTAGTGAGCAGTTCTTC	CASSPDLGGTSEQFF	15	TRBD2	TRBV27	TRBJ2-1	.
TGTGCCAGCAGTGGTGTCCCAGGGCACGAGCAGTACTTC	CASSGVPGHEQYF	13	.	TRBV6-1	TRBJ2-7	.
TGTGCCAGTAGTATAAGGTGGGATCAGCCCCAGCATTTT	CASSIRWDQPQHF	13	.	TRBV19	TRBJ1-5	.
TGTGCCAGCAGTTTTACCCTGGACAGGCAATGGGATCCGAACACTGAAGCTTTCTTT	CASSFTLDRQWDPNTEAFF	19	TRBD1	TRBV28	TRBJ1-1	.
TGCGCCAGCAGGGACTTCACAGATACGCAGTATTTT	CASRDFTDTQYF	12	.	TRBV5-1	TRBJ2-3	once
TGTGCCAGCTCACCGAGTTCCTACGAGCAGTACTTC	CASSPSSYEQYF	12	.	TRBV18	TRBJ2-7	.
TGTGCCAGCAGCCCCGGTGTGGGCGGGAGTACCTACGAGCAGTACTTC	CASSPGVGGSTYEQYF	16	TRBD2	TRBV11-2	TRBJ2-7	.
TGTGCCAGCAGCGTAGGGGGACTAGCCACAGATACGCAGTATTTT	CASSVGGLATDTQYF	15	TRBD2	TRBV11-1	TRBJ2-3	once
TGTGCCAGCAGCTTAGTTCCCTGGACAGGGAGCTCCTACGAGCAGTACTTC	CASSLVPWTGSSYEQYF	17	TRBD1	TRBV7-2	TRBJ2-7	few
TGTGCCAGCAAACCCGACGGGGATGAGCAGTTCTTC	CASKPDGDEQFF	12	.	TRBV2	TRBJ2-1	.